This T cell receptor (beta chain) was sequenced during a study of OX40 agonist ivuxolimab in advanced cancers. For the study at large: Ivuxolimab, an antibody that agonizes OX40 (CD134), was administered to the patients. The patients received ivuxolimab by intravenous route every 2 weeks at 0.01 to 10 mg/kg.

Assay used: immunoSEQ multiplex PCR; TCRdb lists only in-frame clones, some missing. The table lists about 77,000 clones, roughly 87% of them singletons, with roughly 6.3% in the top ten. Per the germline V gene, CDR1 is SGHTA and CDR2 is FQGNSA. CDR3 length: 15 amino acids. The junction had 4 bases not matched to a gene; V was cut back by 5 bases and J by 3 bases. This TCR came from an adult with an advanced solid tumor such as melanoma, head and neck, liver or kidney cancer. Sequences were derived from CD4+ or CD8+ T cells sorted from blood, sampled in a trial of the OX40 agonist ivuxolimab. The chain employs TRBV7-2 and TRBJ1-4; 9 bases are a match to TRBD1. The CDR3 DNA follows: TGTGCCAGCAGCAAAGGGACAGGGTCTAATGAAAAACTGTTTTTT. Its translation: CASSKGTGSNEKLFF.